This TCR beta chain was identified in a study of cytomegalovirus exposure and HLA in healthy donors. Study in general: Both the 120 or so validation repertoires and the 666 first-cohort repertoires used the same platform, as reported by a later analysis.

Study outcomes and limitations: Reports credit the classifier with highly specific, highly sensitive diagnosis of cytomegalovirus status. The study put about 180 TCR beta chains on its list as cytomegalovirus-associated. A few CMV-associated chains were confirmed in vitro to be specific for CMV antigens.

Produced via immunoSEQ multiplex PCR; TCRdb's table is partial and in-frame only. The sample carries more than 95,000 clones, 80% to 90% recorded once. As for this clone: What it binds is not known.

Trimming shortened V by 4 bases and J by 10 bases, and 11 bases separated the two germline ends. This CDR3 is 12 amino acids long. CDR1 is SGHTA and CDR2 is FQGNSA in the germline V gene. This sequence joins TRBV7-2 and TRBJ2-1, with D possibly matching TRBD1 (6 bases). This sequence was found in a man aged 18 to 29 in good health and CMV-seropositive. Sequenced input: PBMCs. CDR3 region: CASSSWGREQFF. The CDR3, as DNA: TGTGCCAGCAGCTCGTGGGGGCGAGAGCAGTTCTTC.